Listed below are T cell receptor beta chains from one sample, sequenced in a study of Ad26.COV2.S vaccination and SARS-CoV-2 variants. Using immunoSEQ multiplex PCR, the repertoire was profiled, and TCRdb retains in-frame clones only, with some absent. The sample has around 320,000 clones; 85% are singletons. Sequencing used peripheral blood, obtained in a trial of Ad26.COV2.S vaccine versus placebo. These receptors all come from a person aged 18 to 59 who received the Ad26.COV2.S COVID-19 vaccine or a placebo. Both conserved end residues are part of each CDR3. The order of the fields is clone size, D gene, V gene, J gene, CDR3 protein, CDR3 DNA. The D gene is left open where the match is weak. Clone size is not always given. Where it is, it says once, few, many or a class for expanded clones.

.	TRBD2	TRBV4-2	TRBJ2-1	CASSPSLSNPGLVDEQFF	TGTGCCAGCAGCCCTAGCCTTTCGAATCCGGGACTAGTCGATGAGCAGTTCTTC
few	TRBD1	TRBV27	TRBJ2-3	CASRLGQAGQTDTQYF	TGTGCCAGCCGACTCGGACAGGCGGGTCAGACAGATACGCAGTATTTT
.	.	TRBV5-6	TRBJ2-1	CASSWGVGSYNEQFF	TGTGCCAGCAGCTGGGGAGTGGGGTCCTACAATGAGCAGTTCTTC
.	TRBD1	TRBV6-6	TRBJ1-2	CASSTPGTGGGYTF	TGTGCCAGCAGTACTCCCGGGACAGGGGGAGGCTACACCTTC
.	.	TRBV5-1	TRBJ2-7	CASSSPKDPLGAYEQYF	TGCGCCAGCAGCTCCCCAAAGGACCCCCTCGGGGCCTACGAGCAGTACTTC
many	.	TRBV2	TRBJ1-6	CASSVYGVSARTPLHF	TGTGCCAGCAGTGTATACGGGGTGAGCGCTCGGACACCCCTCCACTTT
.	.	TRBV4-1	TRBJ2-4	CASSQDSASGALSKNIQYF	TGCGCCAGCAGCCAAGATTCCGCCTCAGGGGCTTTATCCAAAAACATTCAGTACTTC
.	TRBD2	TRBV9	TRBJ2-1	CASSVAPGLAGDSYNEQFF	TGTGCCAGCAGCGTAGCTCCGGGACTAGCGGGGGATTCCTACAATGAGCAGTTCTTC
.	TRBD2	TRBV5-6	TRBJ2-1	CASSRLSRGVNNEQFF	TGTGCCAGCAGTCGTCTATCCCGGGGGGTCAACAATGAGCAGTTCTTC
.	.	TRBV6-1	TRBJ2-5	CASSEYTEETQYF	TGTGCCAGCAGTGAATACACTGAAGAGACCCAGTACTTC
.	.	TRBV4-2	TRBJ1-5	CASSQDDRSNQPQHF	TGTGCCAGCAGCCAAGACGACAGGAGCAATCAGCCCCAGCATTTT
.	.	TRBV19	TRBJ2-3	CASSWSVAVADTQYF	TGTGCCAGTAGTTGGTCCGTAGCGGTGGCAGATACGCAGTATTTT
few	.	TRBV6-1	TRBJ2-2	CASSEGLDTGELFF	TGTGCCAGCAGTGAAGGGCTCGACACCGGGGAGCTGTTTTTT
once	.	TRBV28	TRBJ1-2	CASSLRQSYGYTF	TGTGCCAGCAGTTTGCGGCAGAGCTATGGCTACACCTTC
once	TRBD1	TRBV28	TRBJ2-7	CASSKPYWDRGGGDEQYF	TGTGCCAGCAGCAAACCCTACTGGGACAGGGGAGGCGGCGACGAGCAGTACTTC
.	.	TRBV12-2	TRBJ2-3	CASRLGLAASTDTQYF	TGTGCAAGTCGCCTGGGACTAGCGGCTAGCACAGATACGCAGTATTTT
once	.	TRBV5-1	TRBJ2-7	CASSLRVNYEQYF	TGCGCCAGCAGCTTGAGAGTAAACTACGAGCAGTACTTC
.	.	TRBV14	TRBJ2-3	CASSLTSPPDTQYF	TGTGCCAGCAGCCTAACATCTCCTCCAGATACGCAGTATTTT
few	TRBD1	TRBV4-1	TRBJ1-2	CASSPRQGASYGYTF	TGCGCCAGCAGCCCCCGACAGGGGGCCAGCTATGGCTACACCTTC
.	.	TRBV3-1/TRBV3-2	TRBJ2-3	CASRLQGASTDTQYF	TGTGCCAGCAGATTACAGGGCGCTAGCACAGATACGCAGTATTTT
.	TRBD2	TRBV4-2	TRBJ2-4	CASSLGLAGGSDIQYF	TGTGCCAGCAGCCTCGGACTAGCGGGGGGATCGGACATTCAGTACTTC
.	.	TRBV3-1/TRBV3-2	TRBJ2-7	CASSLTSWTAYEQYF	TGTGCCAGCAGCCTCACCTCCTGGACAGCCTACGAGCAGTACTTC
.	.	TRBV19	TRBJ1-5	CASSPRLDRLAALGQPQHF	TGTGCCAGTAGTCCGCGCTTAGACAGGTTGGCGGCCCTGGGTCAGCCCCAGCATTTT
.	.	TRBV7-9	TRBJ2-3	CASSFDPTDTQYF	TGTGCCAGCAGCTTTGATCCCACAGATACGCAGTATTTT
few	.	TRBV7-2	TRBJ1-2	CASSLVTELYGYTF	TGTGCCAGCAGCTTAGTTACGGAACTCTATGGCTACACCTTC
once	.	TRBV10-3	TRBJ2-7	CAISWGRRANYEQYF	TGTGCCATCAGTTGGGGCCGCAGGGCAAACTACGAGCAGTACTTC
.	.	TRBV19	TRBJ2-6	CASSPLGDSGANVLTF	TGTGCCAGTAGTCCTCTCGGGGACTCAGGGGCCAACGTCCTGACTTTC
.	.	TRBV11-2	TRBJ1-1	CASSARRTTNTEAFF	TGTGCCAGCAGCGCCCGACGGACAACAAACACTGAAGCTTTCTTT
.	TRBD2	TRBV4-2	TRBJ2-3	CASSQDRESGGDIPIAQYF	TGTGCCAGCAGCCAAGATCGGGAGAGCGGGGGGGATATTCCGATCGCGCAGTATTTT
.	TRBD2	TRBV5-1	TRBJ2-3	CASSSLAGGITDTQYF	TGCGCCAGCAGCTCGCTAGCGGGGGGGATCACAGATACGCAGTATTTT
.	.	TRBV18	TRBJ2-1	CASSPGLGEPRRGEQFF	TGTGCCAGCTCACCAGGTCTTGGGGAGCCGCGGCGGGGTGAGCAGTTCTTC
.	TRBD1	TRBV6-5	TRBJ1-6	CASSPGQYYSPLHF	TGTGCCAGCAGTCCGGGACAGTACTATTCACCCCTCCACTTT
.	.	TRBV6-5	TRBJ1-4	CASSRDEKLFF	TGTGCCAGCAGCCGGGACGAAAAACTGTTTTTT
.	.	TRBV11-3	TRBJ2-5	CASSLPEIQETQYF	TGTGCCAGCAGCTTACCAGAGATCCAAGAGACCCAGTACTTC
once	.	TRBV11-1	TRBJ2-1	CASRSLDASYNEQFF	TGTGCCAGCAGATCACTTGATGCTTCCTACAATGAGCAGTTCTTC
.	TRBD2	TRBV9	TRBJ2-1	CASSVGLAGVHEQFF	TGTGCCAGCAGCGTAGGTCTAGCGGGGGTCCATGAGCAGTTCTTC
.	.	TRBV28	TRBJ2-1	CASSRWGGSYNEQFF	TGTGCCAGTTCCCGTTGGGGCGGCTCCTACAATGAGCAGTTCTTC